These 30 T cell receptor beta chains originate from one sample sequenced in a study of blood T cells in healthy people across ages. Sample-barcoded 5' priming and a J-beta primer mix drove a second PCR of 7 to 11 cycles. TCRdb redid the calling of the 5' RACE reads with MiXCR, one entry per CDR3 protein. The sample contains 1.5 million to 2 million distinct CDR3 sequences, under 30% of which appear only once. Sequenced input: blood. The receptors were gathered from a woman aged 30 to 39 in good health.

The rearrangement joins TRBV6-5 to TRBJ1-2; D not certain. V was cut by 4 bases and J by 4 bases, with 16 bases left in between. Germline V lookup: CDR1 MNHEY, CDR2 SVGAGI. This CDR3 region has 15 residues. CDR3 DNA: TGTGCCAGCAGTTTTCAAGGCCCGAGCAGCTATGGCTACACCTTC. Its translation: CASSFQGPSSYGYTF.

This clonotype was observed at least ten times. The chain has TRBV7-7 and TRBJ2-1; D ambiguous. The CDR3 extends over 16 amino acids. Germline loops: CDR1 SSHAT, CDR2 FNYEAQ (reference sequence). V lost 2 bases, J lost 0 bases, and 11 bases lay in between. The CDR3 here is CASSLSSTGSYNEQFF. DNA of the CDR3: TGTGCCAGCAGCTTATCCTCGACGGGCTCCTACAATGAGCAGTTCTTC. Full variable domain (outside the CDR3, taken from reference TRBV7-7 and TRBJ2-1): GAGVSQSPRYKVTKRGQDVTLRCDPISSHATLYWYQQALGQGPEFLTYFNYEAQPDKSGLPSDRFSAERPEGSISTLTIQRTEQRDSAMYRCASSLSSTGSYNEQFFGPGTRLTVL.

Concerning this clonotype: Just one base apart from a much larger clone, this may be a read error. This chain links TRBV5-1 with TRBJ2-7, with D unclear. Germline V CDR1 and CDR2: SGHRS, YFSETQ. The V end was cut by 0 bases, the J end by 5 bases, with 6 bases between. CDR3 length: 12 residues. Written as DNA, the CDR3 is TGCGCCAGCAGCTTGGACAACCACGAGCAGTACTTC. It encodes CASSLDNHEQYF.

The chain couples TRBV6-5 to TRBJ2-3; possibly TRBD2 for D (5 bases). CDR3 length: 16 residues. V was cut by 0 bases and J by 4 bases, with 14 bases left in between. Germline V CDR1 and CDR2: MNHEY, SVGAGI. The CDR3 bases are TGTGCCAGCAGTTACTCGAGGCGCCTGCGGGCAGATACGCAGTATTTT. Its protein product is CASSYSRRLRADTQYF.

In this sample, this clonotype turned up once. The chain joins TRBV20-1 to TRBJ2-6, with D perhaps TRBD2 (5 bases). CDR3 length: 17 residues. V dropped 8 bases and J dropped 0 bases, with 20 bases sitting between them. CDR1 DFQATT and CDR2 SNEGSKA come from the germline V gene (reference sequence). The CDR3 DNA reads TGCAGTACTATCCCCGGGGAAGGAAGCTCTGGGGCCAACGTCCTGACTTTC. This encodes CSTIPGEGSSGANVLTF.

This sequence joins TRBV11-1 and TRBJ2-7; unclear D gene. This CDR3 has 14 amino acids. Germline V lookup: CDR1 SGHAT, CDR2 FQDESV (reference sequence). The V end lost 4 bases, the J end lost 2 bases, and 12 bases lay between the germline ends. Here the CDR3 DNA reads TGTGCCAGCAGCTCTTGGTCGAGCCCCTACGAGCAGTACTTC. Its protein product is CASSSWSSPYEQYF. The whole variable domain, filled in from reference TRBV11-1 and TRBJ2-7, reads EAEVAQSPRYKITEKSQAVAFWCDPISGHATLYWYRQILGQGPELLVQFQDESVVDDSQLPKDRFSAERLKGVDSTLKIQPAELGDSAMYLCASSSWSSPYEQYFGPGTRLTVT.

This clonotype was counted a few times. V gene TRBV28 combines with J gene TRBJ2-5, with unresolved D. Trimming stripped 3 bases from V and 5 bases from J, with 13 bases between. This CDR3 is 14 amino acids long. The germline V gene has CDR1 MDHEN and CDR2 SYDVKM. This CDR3 is CASSFHAGWETQYF. CDR3 DNA: TGTGCCAGCAGTTTTCATGCCGGCTGGGAGACCCAGTACTTC.

This chain's CDR3 is CASCPSAGTDTQYF. CDR3 in DNA: TGCGCCAGCTGCCCTAGCGCGGGCACAGATACGCAGTATTTT. The J gene is TRBJ2-3, the V gene TRBV5-1, with a weak D call TRBD2 (6 bases). CDR1 and CDR2 from the germline V gene are SGHRS and YFSETQ. The V and J ends lost 7 bases and 1 base respectively, with 13 bases between them. The CDR3 has 14 residues.

This chain uses TRBV12-3 or TRBV12-4 with TRBJ1-1; D is possibly TRBD1 (5 bases). CDR3 size: 15 residues. V was cut by 8 bases and J by 5 bases, with 21 bases left in between. The CDR3 sequence is CASSSGSTIVTEAFF. The CDR3 DNA sequence: TGTGCCAGCTCGTCAGGGTCTACAATTGTAACTGAAGCTTTCTTT.

The V gene is TRBV20-1, the J gene TRBJ2-1; maybe TRBD1 (6 bases). The germline V and J ends were trimmed by 5 bases and 3 bases, with 20 bases remaining between them. This CDR3 contains 16 residues. Germline loops: CDR1 DFQATT, CDR2 SNEGSKA (reference sequence). In DNA form, the CDR3 reads TGCAGTGCTCGGTACCGGGACACTCTTCTCTACAATGAGCAGTTCTTC. As protein: CSARYRDTLLYNEQFF.

This chain uses TRBV2 with TRBJ1-1, with TRBD1 identical over 7 bases. V lost 8 bases, J lost 1 base, and 7 bases stayed unmatched. Germline V gene sequence: CDR1 SNHLY, CDR2 FYNNEI. The length of the CDR3 is 14 residues. In DNA, the CDR3 is TGTGCCAGCGGAGACAGGGCGGGGAACACTGAAGCTTTCTTT. Translating gives CASGDRAGNTEAFF.

This clonotype was seen many times. The chain carries TRBV29-1 and TRBJ2-7, with D unresolved. The CDR3 consists of 15 residues. CDR1 and CDR2 from the germline V gene are SQVTM and ANQGSEA. Trimming left V 6 bases short and J 2 bases short, with 20 bases between. The CDR3 sequence is CSVVGIGSGAYEQYF. In DNA form, the CDR3 reads TGCAGCGTCGTTGGGATCGGCTCTGGGGCCTACGAGCAGTACTTC.

V gene TRBV10-3 combines with J gene TRBJ2-4; D is unresolved. Judging by the DNA end, TRBJ2-5 fits better; the J call may be wrong. The CDR3 contains 13 residues. Germline CDR1 reads ENHRY; CDR2 reads SYGVKD. The CDR3: CAISEGPQETQYF. As DNA, the CDR3 is TGTGCCATCAGTGAGGGCCCTCAAGAGACCCAGTACTTC.

This chain connects TRBV7-2 to TRBJ2-1; D perhaps matches TRBD2 (5 bases). Trimming took 1 base from V and 3 from J, leaving 16 bases between them. The CDR3 spans 17 residues. The V gene's germline CDR1 is SGHTA and CDR2 FQGNSA. This chain's CDR3 is CASSLVFEGKGYNEQFF. The CDR3, as DNA: TGTGCCAGCAGCTTAGTTTTCGAGGGAAAAGGCTACAATGAGCAGTTCTTC.

This clonotype was seen more than once but under ten times. At one end, the junction sequence differs from germline, possibly due to a read error. The V gene is TRBV6-2 or TRBV6-3, the J gene TRBJ2-1; 7 nucleotides line up with TRBD2. The CDR3 consists of 14 residues. Germline V lookup: CDR1 MNHEY, CDR2 SVGEGT. The CDR3 sequence is CTSIEAGPYNEQFF. DNA of the CDR3: TGTACCAGTATTGAAGCGGGGCCCTACAATGAGCAGTTCTTC.

The V call is TRBV14, the J call TRBJ2-7; D remains ambiguous. V was pared by 2 bases and J by 7 bases, with 18 bases between. The CDR3 extends over 15 amino acids. Germline CDR1 reads SGHDN; CDR2 reads FVKESK. The CDR3 is CASSQQARSYNEQYF. DNA of the CDR3: TGTGCCAGCAGCCAACAGGCCCGCTCCTACAATGAGCAGTACTTC.

This clonotype was seen only a few times. The chain combines TRBV3-1 with TRBJ2-7, with D perhaps matching TRBD1 (6 bases). The CDR3 spans 15 residues. The V and J ends lost 2 bases and 1 base respectively, with 12 bases between them. In germline, CDR1 is LGHDT, CDR2 YNNKEL (reference sequence). In nucleotides, the CDR3 is TGTGCCAGCAGCCAACTACAGGGTTGGTCCTACGAGCAGTACTTC. Its protein product is CASSQLQGWSYEQYF.

This clonotype was detected a few times. This sequence joins TRBV19 and TRBJ2-1; D not certain. V was trimmed by 8 bases and J by 12 bases, leaving 14 bases between them. The CDR3 has 11 amino acids. In germline, CDR1 is LNHDA, CDR2 SQIVND (reference sequence). The CDR3 DNA follows: TGTGCCAGTGGTGACGACGCAGCGCAGTTCTTC. It encodes CASGDDAAQFF.

In its sample, this clonotype was seen a few times. The rearrangement links TRBV7-6 to TRBJ2-7, with 9 bases fitting TRBD2. This CDR3 has 15 residues. Germline V CDR1 and CDR2: SGHVS, FNYEAQ. V lost 6 bases and J lost 7; bases outside the gene matches: 13. CDR3: CASSHTSGWSGEQYF. The CDR3 nucleotides are TGTGCCAGCAGTCATACTAGCGGGTGGTCAGGGGAGCAGTACTTC.

The CDR3 region is CASSWGGGFGETQYF. The CDR3 DNA is TGTGCCAGCAGCTGGGGGGGAGGATTTGGAGAGACCCAGTACTTC. The genes are TRBV7-8 and TRBJ2-5, with 7 bases fitting TRBD2. Trimming removed 4 bases from V and 4 bases from J; junction bases left unmatched: 9. Looked up from germline, CDR1 is SGHVS and CDR2 is FQNEAQ. The CDR3 contains 15 residues. The full variable domain, in which reference TRBV7-8 and TRBJ2-5 provide the parts outside the CDR3, is GAGVSQSPRYKVAKRGQDVALRCDPISGHVSLFWYQQALGQGPEFLTYFQNEAQLDKSGLPSDRFFAERPEGSVSTLKIQRTQQEDSAVYLCASSWGGGFGETQYFGPGTRLLVL.

This chain links TRBV6-1 with TRBJ1-5; no clear D. V lost 6 bases, J lost 3 bases, and 9 bases lay in between. This CDR3 has 13 residues. In germline, CDR1 is MNHNS, CDR2 SASEGT. CDR3: CASSAGYNQPQHF. The DNA of the CDR3 is TGTGCCAGCAGCGCAGGATACAATCAGCCCCAGCATTTT.

This clonotype has ten or more counts. The chain employs TRBV7-2 and TRBJ1-2; D may be TRBD1 (5 bases). The ends were cut back, 3 bases at V and 9 bases at J, with 14 bases in the middle. The CDR3 has 13 amino acids. Germline loops: CDR1 SGHTA, CDR2 FQGNSA. CDR3 in DNA: TGTGCCAGCAGCTTGGGAAGGGGTCGCTGCTACACCTTC. Its translation is CASSLGRGRCYTF.

This clonotype was counted at least ten times. The V gene is TRBV6-6, the J gene TRBJ1-2, with 10 nucleotides matching TRBD1. Losses at the gene ends were 6 bases for V and 3 bases for J; bases not matched to a gene: 4. The germline V gene encodes CDR1 MNHNY and CDR2 SVGAGI (reference sequence). The CDR3 covers 14 residues. CDR3 DNA sequence: TGTGCCAGCAGGGGGACAGGGGAAGACTATGGCTACACCTTC. Protein sequence: CASRGTGEDYGYTF.

The CDR3 sequence is CSARNLGTSYNEQFF. The CDR3 DNA is TGCAGTGCCAGAAATCTAGGGACCTCCTACAATGAGCAGTTCTTC. The gene calls are TRBV20-1 and TRBJ2-1; D possibly uses TRBD1 or TRBD2 (5 bases each). The germline V gene encodes CDR1 DFQATT and CDR2 SNEGSKA (reference sequence). This CDR3 region has 15 residues. V was clipped by 6 bases and J by 0 bases, with 15 bases between them.

Points on this clonotype: A much larger clone differs by one base, so this may be a read error. The chain recombines TRBV5-5 with TRBJ2-3; D is perhaps TRBD1 or TRBD2 (5 bases each). The CDR3 contains 15 residues. Trimming cost V 3 bases and J 1 base, with 12 bases left between them. Per germline, CDR1 SGHKS and CDR2 YYEKEE (reference sequence). This CDR3 is CASSSVRGGTDTQYF. In DNA, the CDR3 is TGTGCCAGCAGCTCAGTAAGGGGAGGCACAGATACGCAGTATTTT.

This clonotype came up once. This chain connects TRBV20-1 to TRBJ2-7, with D possibly called TRBD1 or TRBD2 (6 bases each). The germline V and J ends were trimmed by 2 bases and 3 bases, with 11 bases remaining between them. CDR1 is DFQATT, CDR2 SNEGSKA, per germline (reference sequence). The CDR3 covers 13 residues. In DNA form, the CDR3 reads TGCAGTGCTAGATCGGGGGCGGACTACGAGCAGTACTTC. Its protein is CSARSGADYEQYF.

This clonotype appeared many times. The genes are TRBV7-9 and TRBJ2-7, with D perhaps matching TRBD1 (5 bases). This CDR3 spans 13 amino acids. Germline V gives CDR1 SEHNR, CDR2 FQNEAQ (reference sequence). The V end was cut by 5 bases, the J end by 2 bases, with 10 bases between. CDR3 DNA sequence: TGTGCCAGCAGCCCCAGGGAAACCTACGAGCAGTACTTC. Its translation: CASSPRETYEQYF.

This clonotype was recorded at least ten times. The chain carries TRBV20-1 and TRBJ2-1; 13 bases align to TRBD2. V lost 1 base to trimming and J lost 10 bases; unmatched junction nucleotides: 10. The CDR3 is made up of 16 amino acids. Germline CDR1 is DFQATT and CDR2 is SNEGSKA (reference sequence). The CDR3 sequence: CSARVAGLAGQMEQFF. The DNA for the CDR3 is TGCAGTGCTAGAGTAGCGGGACTAGCGGGACAAATGGAGCAGTTCTTC.

The V gene is TRBV9, the J gene TRBJ1-1; tentatively, D is TRBD1 (6 bases). The V end was cut by 0 bases, the J end by 6 bases, with 15 bases between. Germline V gene data show CDR1 as SGDLS and CDR2 as YYNGEE. The CDR3 is 15 residues long. CDR3 in amino acids: CASSVVEGGRSEAFF. CDR3 sequence (DNA): TGTGCCAGCAGCGTAGTAGAGGGGGGCAGATCTGAAGCTTTCTTT.

This rearrangement joins TRBV5-1 to TRBJ2-3; D unclear. The CDR3 sequence is 12 residues long. V was shortened by 6 bases and J by 5 bases, with 10 bases between the two germline ends. In germline, CDR1 is SGHRS, CDR2 YFSETQ. As DNA, the CDR3 is TGCGCCAGCACCAAAAACGGAGATACGCAGTATTTT. As protein: CASTKNGDTQYF. The entire variable domain, with the rest obtained from reference TRBV5-1 and TRBJ2-3, is as follows: KAGVTQTPRYLIKTRGQQVTLSCSPISGHRSVSWYQQTPGQGLQFLFEYFSETQRNKGNFPGRFSGRQFSNSRSEMNVSTLELGDSALYLCASTKNGDTQYFGPGTRLTVL.